This T cell receptor beta chain originates from a study of T cell changes during pregnancy in multiple sclerosis (dated by TCRdb to between 2018 and 2020). Regarding the study in general: Changes in the T cell repertoire over the course of pregnancy were examined in this study in women with multiple sclerosis.

With respect to this clone: Its antigen is still unknown. No per-base quality is available; no much larger clone lies one base away.

Here V drops 7 bases and J drops 6 bases, and the junction holds 7 bases not matched to any gene. Including cysteine and phenylalanine, the CDR3 has 13 amino acids. The read is trimmed to its CDR3 DNA, 39 bases read in frame from base 1. The CDR1 and CDR2 encoded by the germline V gene (reference sequence) are LNHDA and SQIVND. Receptors were amplified or captured by the immunoSEQ multiplex PCR assay. The clones in this table, taken by TCRdb from immuneACCESS, are in-frame only. Not every clone is retained; where verified, under half of the shortfall comes from an unresolved V gene, and the cause of the rest is unknown. The sample has approximately 52,000 clones on record, around 92% of them singletons. The leading ten clones occupy 0.45% to 0.6% of the sample.

This TCR was sampled from a female donor with multiple sclerosis, enrolled in a pregnancy study. The chain joins TRBV19 to TRBJ2-3, with 7 bases aligning to TRBD1. Specimen: CD4+ T cells from peripheral blood mononuclear cells, collected after pregnancy. This receptor has the CDR3 CASKVPRGDTQYF. The DNA is TGTGCCAGTAAAGTGCCCAGGGGGGATACGCAGTATTTT.